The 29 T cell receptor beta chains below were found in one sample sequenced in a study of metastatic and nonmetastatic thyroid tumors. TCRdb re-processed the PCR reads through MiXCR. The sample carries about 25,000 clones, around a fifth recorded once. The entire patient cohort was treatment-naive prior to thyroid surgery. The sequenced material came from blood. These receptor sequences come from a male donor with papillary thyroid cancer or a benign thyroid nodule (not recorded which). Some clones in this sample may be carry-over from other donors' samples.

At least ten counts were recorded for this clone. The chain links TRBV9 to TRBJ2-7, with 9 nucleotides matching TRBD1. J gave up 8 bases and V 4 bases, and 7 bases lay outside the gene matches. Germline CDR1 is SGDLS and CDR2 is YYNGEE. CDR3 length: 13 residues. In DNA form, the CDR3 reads TGTGCCAGCAGCCCCGGGGGACAGGGTAAGCAGTACTTC. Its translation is CASSPGGQGKQYF.

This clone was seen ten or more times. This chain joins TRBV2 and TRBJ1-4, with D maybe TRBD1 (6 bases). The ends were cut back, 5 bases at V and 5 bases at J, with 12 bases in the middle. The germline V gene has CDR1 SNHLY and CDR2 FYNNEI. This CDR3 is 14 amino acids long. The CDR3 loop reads CASSRQDKNEKLFF. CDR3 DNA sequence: TGTGCCAGCAGTAGACAGGACAAAAATGAAAAACTGTTTTTT.

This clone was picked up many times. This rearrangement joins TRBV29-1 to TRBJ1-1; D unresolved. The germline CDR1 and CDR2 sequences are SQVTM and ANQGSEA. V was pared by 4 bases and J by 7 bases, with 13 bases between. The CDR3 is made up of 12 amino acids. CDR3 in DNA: TGCAGCGTTGGTAATTCGATCAATGAAGCTTTCTTT. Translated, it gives CSVGNSINEAFF.

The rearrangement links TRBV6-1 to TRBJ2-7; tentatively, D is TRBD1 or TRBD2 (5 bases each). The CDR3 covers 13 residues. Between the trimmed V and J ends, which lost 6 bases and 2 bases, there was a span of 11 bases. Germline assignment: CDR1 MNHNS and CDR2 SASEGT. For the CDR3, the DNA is TGTGCCAGCAGGAGGGGCCTTGCCTACGAGCAGTACTTC. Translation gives CASRRGLAYEQYF.

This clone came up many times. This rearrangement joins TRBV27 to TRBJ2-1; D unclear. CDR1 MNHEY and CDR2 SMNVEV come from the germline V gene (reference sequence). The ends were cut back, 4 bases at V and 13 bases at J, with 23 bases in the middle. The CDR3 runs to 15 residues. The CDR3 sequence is CASSSLPFQAATQFF. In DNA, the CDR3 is TGTGCCAGCAGTTCTCTACCTTTCCAGGCTGCGACACAGTTCTTC.

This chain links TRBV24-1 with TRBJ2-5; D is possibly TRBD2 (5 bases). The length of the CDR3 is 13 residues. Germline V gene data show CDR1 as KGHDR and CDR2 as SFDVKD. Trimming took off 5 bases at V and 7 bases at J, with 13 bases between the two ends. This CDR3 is CATSGEGSWTQYF. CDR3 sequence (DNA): TGTGCCACCAGTGGAGAGGGTTCATGGACCCAGTACTTC.

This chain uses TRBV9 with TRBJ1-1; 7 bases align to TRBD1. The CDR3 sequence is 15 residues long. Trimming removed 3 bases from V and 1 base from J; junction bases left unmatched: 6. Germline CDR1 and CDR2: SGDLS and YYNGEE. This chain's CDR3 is CASSASTGENTEAFF. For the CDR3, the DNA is TGTGCCAGCAGCGCATCCACAGGGGAGAACACTGAAGCTTTCTTT.

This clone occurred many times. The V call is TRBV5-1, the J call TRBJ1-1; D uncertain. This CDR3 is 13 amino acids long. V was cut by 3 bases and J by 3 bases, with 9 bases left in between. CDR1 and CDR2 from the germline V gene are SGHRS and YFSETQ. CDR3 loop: CASSSGMDTEAFF. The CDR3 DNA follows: TGCGCCAGCAGCTCGGGGATGGACACTGAAGCTTTCTTT.

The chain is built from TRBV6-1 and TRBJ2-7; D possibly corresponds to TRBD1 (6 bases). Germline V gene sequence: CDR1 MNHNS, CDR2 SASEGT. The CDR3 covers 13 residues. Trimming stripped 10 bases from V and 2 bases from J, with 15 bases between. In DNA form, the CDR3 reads TGTGCCACCTCTCGGACAGCTACCTACGAGCAGTACTTC. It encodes CATSRTATYEQYF.

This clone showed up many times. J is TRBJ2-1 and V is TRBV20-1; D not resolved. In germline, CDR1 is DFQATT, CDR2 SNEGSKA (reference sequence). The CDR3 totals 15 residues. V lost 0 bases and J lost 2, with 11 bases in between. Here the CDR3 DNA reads TGCAGTGCTAGAGACCGGAGCCCCACCTACAATGAGCAGTTCTTC. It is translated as CSARDRSPTYNEQFF.

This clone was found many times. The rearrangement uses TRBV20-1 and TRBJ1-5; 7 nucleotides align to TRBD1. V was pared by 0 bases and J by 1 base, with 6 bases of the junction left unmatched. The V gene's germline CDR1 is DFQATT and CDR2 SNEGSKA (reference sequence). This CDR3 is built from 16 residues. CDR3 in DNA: TGCAGTGCTAGAGATCTGGCAGGGGGGAGCAATCAGCCCCAGCATTTT. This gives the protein CSARDLAGGSNQPQHF.

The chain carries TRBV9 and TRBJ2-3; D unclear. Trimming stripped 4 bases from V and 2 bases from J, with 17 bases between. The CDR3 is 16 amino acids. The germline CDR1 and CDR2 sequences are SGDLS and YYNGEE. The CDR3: CASSSQSRKNTDTQYF. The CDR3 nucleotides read TGTGCCAGCAGCTCCCAGTCGAGAAAGAACACAGATACGCAGTATTTT.

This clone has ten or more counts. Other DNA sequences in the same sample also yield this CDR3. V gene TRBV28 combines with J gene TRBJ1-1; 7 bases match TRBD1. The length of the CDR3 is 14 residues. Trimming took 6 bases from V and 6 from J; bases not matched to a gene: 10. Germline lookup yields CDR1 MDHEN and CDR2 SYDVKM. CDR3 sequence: CASRRNYRGSEAFF. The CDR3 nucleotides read TGTGCCAGCAGGCGAAACTACAGGGGTTCTGAAGCTTTCTTT. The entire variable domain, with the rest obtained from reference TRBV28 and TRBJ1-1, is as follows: DVKVTQSSRYLVKRTGEKVFLECVQDMDHENMFWYRQDPGLGLRLIYFSYDVKMKEKGDIPEGYSVSREKKERFSLILESASTNQTSMYLCASRRNYRGSEAFFGQGTRLTVV.

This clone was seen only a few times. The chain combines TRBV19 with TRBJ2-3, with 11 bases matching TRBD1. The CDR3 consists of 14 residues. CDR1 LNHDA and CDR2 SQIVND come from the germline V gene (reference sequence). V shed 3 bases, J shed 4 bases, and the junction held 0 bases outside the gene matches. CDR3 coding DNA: TGTGCCAGTAGTATGGGACAGGGGGCAGATACGCAGTATTTT. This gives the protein CASSMGQGADTQYF.

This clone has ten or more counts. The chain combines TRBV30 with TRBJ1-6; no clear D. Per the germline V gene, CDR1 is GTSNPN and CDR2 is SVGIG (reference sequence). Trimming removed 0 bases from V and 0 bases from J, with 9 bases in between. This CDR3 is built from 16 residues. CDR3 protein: CAWSVGVSSYNSPLHF. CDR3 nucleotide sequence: TGTGCCTGGAGTGTGGGCGTTAGCTCCTATAATTCACCCCTCCACTTT.

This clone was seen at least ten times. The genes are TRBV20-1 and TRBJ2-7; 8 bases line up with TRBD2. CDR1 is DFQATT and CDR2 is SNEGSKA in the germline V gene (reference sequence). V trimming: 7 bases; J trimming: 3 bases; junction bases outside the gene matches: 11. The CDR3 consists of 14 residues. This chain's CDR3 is CSGRAGAGDYEQYF. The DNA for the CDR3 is TGCAGTGGAAGAGCGGGAGCTGGAGACTACGAGCAGTACTTC.

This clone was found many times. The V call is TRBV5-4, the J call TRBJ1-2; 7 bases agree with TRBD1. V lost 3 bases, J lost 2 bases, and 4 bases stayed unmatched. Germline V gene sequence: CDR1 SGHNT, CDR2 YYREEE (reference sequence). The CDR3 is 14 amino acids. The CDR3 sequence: CASSSRQGNYGYTF. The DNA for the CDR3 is TGTGCCAGCAGCTCTCGACAGGGCAACTATGGCTACACCTTC.

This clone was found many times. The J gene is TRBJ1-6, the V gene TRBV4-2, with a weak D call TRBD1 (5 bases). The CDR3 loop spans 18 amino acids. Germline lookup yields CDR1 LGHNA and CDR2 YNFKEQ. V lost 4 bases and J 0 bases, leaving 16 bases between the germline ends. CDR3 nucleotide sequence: TGTGCCAGCAGCCGGACCCCGACAGCAAGCTCCTATAATTCACCCCTCCACTTT. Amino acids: CASSRTPTASSYNSPLHF.

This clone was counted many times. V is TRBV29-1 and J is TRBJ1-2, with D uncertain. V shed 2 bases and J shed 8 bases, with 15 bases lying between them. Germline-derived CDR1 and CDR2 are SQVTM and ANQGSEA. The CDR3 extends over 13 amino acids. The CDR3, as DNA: TGCAGCGTTGAAAGCCAAGGCCCAAGGGGCTACACCTTC. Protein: CSVESQGPRGYTF.

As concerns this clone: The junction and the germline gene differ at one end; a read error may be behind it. CDR3 protein: CASRYQRATGELFF. The CDR3 DNA reads TGTGCCAGCCGCTACCAGCGAGCCACCGGTGAGCTGTTTTTT. The chain has TRBV12-3 or TRBV12-4 and TRBJ2-2; unclear D gene. The CDR3 has 14 amino acids.

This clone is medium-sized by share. In DNA form, the CDR3 reads TGTGCCAGCAGTTTACTGGTCAGAAACGAAAAACTGTTTTTT. This gives the protein CASSLLVRNEKLFF. The V and J genes are TRBV12-3 or TRBV12-4 and TRBJ1-4; D not certain. CDR3 size: 14 residues. V lost 2 bases and J 8 bases, leaving 12 bases between the germline ends.

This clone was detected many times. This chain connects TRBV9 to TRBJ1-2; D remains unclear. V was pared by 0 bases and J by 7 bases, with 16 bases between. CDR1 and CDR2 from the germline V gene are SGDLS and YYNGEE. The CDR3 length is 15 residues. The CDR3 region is CASSVVTTGGTGYTF. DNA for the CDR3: TGTGCCAGCAGCGTAGTCACTACCGGCGGAACTGGCTACACCTTC. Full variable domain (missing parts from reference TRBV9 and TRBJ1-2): DSGVTQTPKHLITATGQRVTLRCSPRSGDLSVYWYQQSLDQGLQFLIQYYNGEERAKGNILERFSAQQFPDLHSELNLSSLELGDSALYFCASSVVTTGGTGYTFGSGTRLTVV.

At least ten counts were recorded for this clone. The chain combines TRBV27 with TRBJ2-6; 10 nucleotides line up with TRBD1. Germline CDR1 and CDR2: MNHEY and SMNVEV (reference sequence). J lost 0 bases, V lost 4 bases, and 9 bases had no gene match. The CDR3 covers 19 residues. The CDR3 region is CASSWTSGQGNSGANVLTF. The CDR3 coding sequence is TGTGCCAGCAGTTGGACCTCGGGACAGGGGAACTCTGGGGCCAACGTCCTGACTTTC.

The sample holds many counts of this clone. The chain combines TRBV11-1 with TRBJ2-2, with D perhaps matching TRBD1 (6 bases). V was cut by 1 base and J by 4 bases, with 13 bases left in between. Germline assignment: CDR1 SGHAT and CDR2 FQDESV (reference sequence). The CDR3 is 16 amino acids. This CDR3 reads CASSLVWDTITGELFF. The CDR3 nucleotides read TGTGCCAGCAGCTTAGTGTGGGACACAATCACCGGGGAGCTGTTTTTT.

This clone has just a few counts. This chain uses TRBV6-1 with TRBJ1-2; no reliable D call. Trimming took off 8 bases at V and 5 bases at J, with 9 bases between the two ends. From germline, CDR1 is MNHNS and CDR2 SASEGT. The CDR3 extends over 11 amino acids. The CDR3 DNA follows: TGTGCCAGCCCCGACGGATATGGCTACACCTTC. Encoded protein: CASPDGYGYTF.

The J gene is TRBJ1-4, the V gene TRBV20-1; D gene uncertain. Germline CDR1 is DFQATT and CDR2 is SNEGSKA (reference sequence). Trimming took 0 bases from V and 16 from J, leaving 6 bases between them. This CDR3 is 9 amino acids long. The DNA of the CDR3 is TGCAGTGCTAGAGAATGGGGGTTTTTT. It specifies CSAREWGFF.

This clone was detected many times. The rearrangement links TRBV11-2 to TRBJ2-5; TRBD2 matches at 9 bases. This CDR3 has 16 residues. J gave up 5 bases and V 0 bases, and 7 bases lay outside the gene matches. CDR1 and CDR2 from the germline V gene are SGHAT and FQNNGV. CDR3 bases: TGTGCCAGCAGCTTAGATCAAGCGGGAGGAGTGGAGACCCAGTACTTC. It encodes CASSLDQAGGVETQYF.

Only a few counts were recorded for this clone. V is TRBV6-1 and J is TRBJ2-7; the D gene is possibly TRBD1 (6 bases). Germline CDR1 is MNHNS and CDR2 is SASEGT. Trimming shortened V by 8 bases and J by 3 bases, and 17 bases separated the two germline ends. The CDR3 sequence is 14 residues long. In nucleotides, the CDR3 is TGTGCCAGCGCCTTTGGGACACCCAGCTACGAGCAGTACTTC. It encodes CASAFGTPSYEQYF.

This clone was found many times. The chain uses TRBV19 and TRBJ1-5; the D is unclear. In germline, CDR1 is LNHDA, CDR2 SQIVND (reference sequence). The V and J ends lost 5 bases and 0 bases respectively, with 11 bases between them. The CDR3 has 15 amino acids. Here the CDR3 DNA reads TGTGCCAGTAGTCCGTCCACACCTAGCAATCAGCCCCAGCATTTT. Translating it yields CASSPSTPSNQPQHF.